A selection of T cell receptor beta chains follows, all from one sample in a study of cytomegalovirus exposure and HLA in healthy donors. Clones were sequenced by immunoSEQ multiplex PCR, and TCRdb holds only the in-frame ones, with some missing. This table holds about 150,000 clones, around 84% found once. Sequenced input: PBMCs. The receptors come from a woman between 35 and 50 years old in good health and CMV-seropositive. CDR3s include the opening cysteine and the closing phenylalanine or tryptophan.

CASSFVAGNNEQFF | TRBV5-1
CASSSEAQTQYF | TRBV6-6
CASSVTGSGEKLFF | TRBV5-1
CSVDLLDSVEQFF | TRBV29-1
CASGTSGVSYEQYF | TRBV11-2
CASSRKAGAPNEQFF | TRBV27
CASSRTDTYEQYF | TRBV7-8
CASSDPLAGGRYF | TRBV25-1
CASSFLQDYEQYF | TRBV28
CASLPGTVRQETQYF | TRBV5-1
CASSYIWGPSSYEQYF | TRBV6-6
CASSEIMAMGELFF | TRBV6-1
CASSQDSGIDYGYTF | TRBV4-2
CASSSDRGLTEAFF | TRBV5-1
CASSSNGGDLNTEAFF | TRBV28
CASSTGTSTDTQYF | TRBV7-8
CASSLGLGAGEQYF | TRBV11-2
CASSTTSGSSREQYF | TRBV6-6
CASSQDAPAGATSSGANVLTF | TRBV4-1
CASSLLPSGLLTDTQYF | TRBV27
CASSLTSPVGNNSPLHF | TRBV7-9
CATYTGPGGSYEQYF | TRBV2
CASSPWTDASNTGELFF | TRBV11-3
CASSPTSGRRYYSYEQYF | TRBV27
CASSDRGPPYEQYF | TRBV5-6
CASSYSGGVSETQYF | TRBV6-5
CASSPLAGGTYEQYF | TRBV18
CAWSVGQGNHEQFF | TRBV30
CASSPSGGGMNTEAFF | TRBV7-3
CASSDNTGAGELFF | TRBV10-1
CASSLSLLQETQYF | TRBV7-9
CASTKIQGTDTQYF | TRBV5-1
CATSLGGEETQYF | TRBV15
CASSLVNGGDTQYF | TRBV7-6
CASRLGLAGGPYEQYF | TRBV27
CASSLASGRAIVGADTQYF | TRBV5-1
CASRDRRGEKLFF | TRBV25-1
CASSPRQGANYGYTF | TRBV27
CASSYSQGAPTEAFF | TRBV6-5
CASSSKSGGTPAYF | TRBV7-8
CASSPEMTGVTGNTEAFF | TRBV18
CASSTVGAGGRYEQFF | TRBV28
CASSLWSGSSYEQYF | TRBV11-2
CASSFGQGRGYTF | TRBV5-1
CASTRTGIGEKLFF | TRBV2
CASSLANRVYEQYF | TRBV7-8
CASSLRQGQSEKLFF | TRBV28
CASSIAGGWDEQYF | TRBV11-2